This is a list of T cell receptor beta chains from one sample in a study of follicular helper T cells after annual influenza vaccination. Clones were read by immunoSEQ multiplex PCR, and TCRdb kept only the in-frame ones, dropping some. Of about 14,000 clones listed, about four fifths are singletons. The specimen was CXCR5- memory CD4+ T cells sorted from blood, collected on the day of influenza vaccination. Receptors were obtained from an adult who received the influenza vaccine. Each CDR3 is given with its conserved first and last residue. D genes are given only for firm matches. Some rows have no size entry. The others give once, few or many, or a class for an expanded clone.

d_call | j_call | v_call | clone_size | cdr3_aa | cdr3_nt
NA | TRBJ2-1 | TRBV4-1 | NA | CASSLPTAGKSYNEQFF | TGCGCCAGCAGCCTACCAACGGCAGGGAAATCCTACAATGAGCAGTTCTTC
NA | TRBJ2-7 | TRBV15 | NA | CATSRPYQAGGYEQYF | TGTGCCACTTCGCGACCCTACCAGGCAGGTGGCTACGAGCAGTACTTC
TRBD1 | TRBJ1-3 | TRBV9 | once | CASSARQGGLYGNTIYF | TGTGCCAGCAGCGCGCGACAGGGCGGCTTGTACGGAAACACCATATATTTT
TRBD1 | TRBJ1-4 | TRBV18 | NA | CASSQDRLWEKLFF | TGTGCCAGCTCGCAGGACAGGCTGTGGGAAAAACTGTTTTTT
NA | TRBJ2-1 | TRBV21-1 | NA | CASRRLVATPSDNEQFF | TGTGCCAGCAGGCGACTGGTAGCTACACCATCCGACAATGAGCAGTTCTTC
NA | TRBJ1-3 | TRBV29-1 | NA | CSVVEGTRISGNTIYF | TGCAGCGTTGTGGAGGGAACCCGGATCTCTGGAAACACCATATATTTT
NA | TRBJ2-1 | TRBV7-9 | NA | CASSAGVGGLSRLYNEQFF | TGTGCCAGCAGCGCAGGAGTAGGTGGACTGAGCCGCTTATACAATGAGCAGTTCTTC
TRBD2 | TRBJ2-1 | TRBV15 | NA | CATSRGGTSGKSEQFF | TGTGCCACCAGCAGGGGGGGGACTAGCGGAAAATCTGAGCAGTTCTTC
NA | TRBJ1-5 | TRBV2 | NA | CASGTDQPQHF | TGTGCCAGCGGAACCGATCAGCCCCAGCATTTT
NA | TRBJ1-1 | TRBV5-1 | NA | CASSLKFLRDSGNTEAFF | TGCGCCAGCAGCTTAAAATTCCTCCGGGATTCGGGGAACACTGAAGCTTTCTTT
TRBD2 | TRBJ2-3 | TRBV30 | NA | CAWSRRRTSGDTDTQYF | TGTGCCTGGAGCCGAAGGCGGACTAGCGGGGACACAGATACGCAGTATTTT
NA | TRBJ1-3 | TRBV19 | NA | CASKLTGSGNTIYF | TGTGCCAGTAAGTTGACGGGCTCTGGAAACACCATATATTTT
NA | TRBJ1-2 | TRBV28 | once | CASGPRFGGSYGYTF | TGTGCCAGCGGGCCCCGGTTTGGGGGCAGCTATGGCTACACCTTC
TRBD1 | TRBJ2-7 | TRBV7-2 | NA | CASSSSGGTGAGEQYF | TGTGCCAGCAGCTCCTCCGGAGGGACAGGGGCGGGGGAGCAGTACTTC
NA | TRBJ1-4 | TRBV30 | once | CAWSADSIANEKLFF | TGTGCCTGGAGTGCGGACAGTATTGCTAATGAAAAACTGTTTTTT
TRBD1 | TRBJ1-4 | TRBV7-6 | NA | CASSHQGDPNEKLFF | TGTGCCAGCAGCCACCAGGGGGATCCTAATGAAAAACTGTTTTTT
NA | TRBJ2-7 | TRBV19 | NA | CASSQRRGSSYEQYF | TGTGCCAGTAGTCAAAGACGGGGAAGCTCCTACGAGCAGTACTTC
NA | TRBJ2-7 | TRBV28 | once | CASSPLGGYEQYF | TGTGCCAGCAGTCCCCTGGGGGGTTACGAGCAGTACTTC
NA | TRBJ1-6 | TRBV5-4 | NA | CASSFPREGSPLHF | TGTGCCAGCAGCTTCCCCCGGGAGGGTTCACCCCTCCACTTT
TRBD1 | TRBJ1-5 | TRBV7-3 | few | CASSFLKDRGINQPQHF | TGTGCCAGCAGCTTTTTAAAGGACAGGGGCATCAATCAGCCCCAGCATTTT
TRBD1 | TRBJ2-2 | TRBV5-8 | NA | CATQGATLYTGELFF | TGTGCCACACAGGGGGCTACACTCTACACCGGGGAGCTGTTTTTT
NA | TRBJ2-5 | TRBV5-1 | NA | CASSFEETQYF | TGCGCCAGCAGCTTCGAAGAGACCCAGTACTTC
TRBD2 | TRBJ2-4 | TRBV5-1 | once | CASSLVIPGLAGGRNIQYF | TGCGCCAGCAGCTTGGTAATCCCTGGGCTAGCGGGGGGCCGAAACATTCAGTACTTC
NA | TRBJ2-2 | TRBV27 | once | CASSPRGLRGTGELFF | TGTGCCAGCAGTCCACGGGGGCTCAGGGGCACCGGGGAGCTGTTTTTT